The present T cell receptor (beta chain) was sequenced within a study of T cell responses to AZD1222 COVID-19 vaccine. Here immunoSEQ multiplex PCR was the method, and the copy in TCRdb shows in-frame clones only, minus some. The top ten hold around 1.6% of the sample, which has under 200,000 clones, roughly 92% seen once. On this clone: The antigen remains unidentified.

Study-wide points: Spike-wide vaccine-associated CD4 TCRs dominated at 160-218 and 743-854. Only a handful of AZD1222 recipients were seropositive at baseline. Most donors were white British, females outnumbered males, and clonal diversity was possibly underestimated.

Trimming pared 0 bases from V and 0 bases from J, leaving 12 bases between. CDR1 and CDR2 (germline): SGHRS, YFSETQ. The CDR3 length is 17 residues. J is TRBJ2-2 and V is TRBV5-1; tentative D call: TRBD2 (5 bases). The sequence derives from an adult in good health. This sample comprised peripheral blood, obtained on day 0 of AZD1222 vaccination. The CDR3: CASSLAGAGPNTGELFF. The CDR3 DNA is TGCGCCAGCAGCTTGGCCGGTGCGGGCCCGAACACCGGGGAGCTGTTTTTT.